Presented here are 19 T cell receptor beta chains from one specimen sequenced in a study of T cell changes during pregnancy in multiple sclerosis. Sequencing used immunoSEQ multiplex PCR; TCRdb keeps in-frame clones, though not all of them. Of some 76,000 clones in the sample, over 90% were seen once. Source: CD4+ T cells from peripheral blood mononuclear cells, taken after pregnancy. The receptors stem from a female donor with multiple sclerosis, enrolled in a pregnancy study.

This sequence joins TRBV19 and TRBJ1-1; D possibly corresponds to TRBD1 (5 bases). The CDR3 length is 13 residues. With 5 bases removed from V and 3 bases from J, the gap between germline ends came to 10 bases. In germline, CDR1 is LNHDA, CDR2 SQIVND (reference sequence). The CDR3 sequence is CASSQTGDTEAFF. The CDR3 bases are TGTGCCAGTAGTCAAACAGGAGACACTGAAGCTTTCTTT. Full variable domain (rest looked up from reference TRBV19 and TRBJ1-1): DGGITQSPKYLFRKEGQNVTLSCEQNLNHDAMYWYRQDPGQGLRLIYYSQIVNDFQKGDIAEGYSVSREKKESFPLTVTSAQKNPTAFYLCASSQTGDTEAFFGQGTRLTVV.

This clone was recorded once. The rearrangement uses TRBV20-1 and TRBJ1-2; possibly TRBD1 for D (6 bases). Per germline, CDR1 DFQATT and CDR2 SNEGSKA (reference sequence). This CDR3 is built from 10 residues. The V and J ends lost 6 bases and 8 bases respectively, with 10 bases between them. The CDR3 region has the DNA TGCAGTGCAAGGACAGTAGGCTACACCTTC. This codes for CSARTVGYTF.

The chain uses TRBV5-1 and TRBJ1-4; 8 bases align to TRBD1. The trim removed 0 bases at V and 8 bases at J, leaving 6 bases unmatched. This CDR3 is 15 amino acids long. Germline loops: CDR1 SGHRS, CDR2 YFSETQ. The CDR3 DNA reads TGCGCCAGCAGCTTGGCGGACAGGGTTGGCGAAAAACTGTTTTTT. This sequence encodes CASSLADRVGEKLFF.

The chain joins TRBV6-5 to TRBJ1-1; 9 bases map to TRBD1. Germline CDR1 MNHEY, CDR2 SVGAGI. J was trimmed by 10 bases and V by 3 bases; bases with no gene match: 9. The CDR3 consists of 14 residues. CDR3 in amino acids: CASSYLTGGMGAFF. CDR3 coding DNA: TGTGCCAGCAGTTATCTTACAGGGGGCATGGGAGCTTTCTTT.

This clone has only one observation. The rearrangement uses TRBV6-1 and TRBJ2-7; no clear D gene. The CDR3 length is 14 residues. Germline V CDR1 and CDR2: MNHNS, SASEGT. Trimming left V 0 bases short and J 4 bases short, with 10 bases between. The CDR3 DNA reads as TGTGCCAGCAGTGAAGCGTACTCATTTTACGAGCAGTACTTC. Protein: CASSEAYSFYEQYF.

The rearrangement uses TRBV6-1 and TRBJ2-3, with D possibly being TRBD2 (5 bases). Germline CDR1 reads MNHNS; CDR2 reads SASEGT. The germline V and J ends were trimmed by 6 bases and 8 bases, with 18 bases remaining between them. This CDR3 spans 14 amino acids. CDR3 bases: TGTGCCAGCAGCTTTAACTTCGGGGATCCTACGCAGTATTTT. The encoded protein is CASSFNFGDPTQYF.

The J gene is TRBJ2-3, the V gene TRBV5-6; D may be TRBD2 (7 bases). The V gene lost 2 bases and the J gene lost 4 bases, with 11 bases spanning the gap. The CDR3 loop spans 14 amino acids. CDR1 and CDR2 (germline): SGHDT, YYEEEE. CDR3 loop: CASSFGGGADTQYF. The CDR3 nucleotides read TGTGCCAGCAGCTTTGGAGGGGGGGCAGATACGCAGTATTTT.

This CDR3 is CASSKTGANEKLFF. CDR3 in DNA: TGTGCCAGTAGTAAGACAGGGGCTAATGAAAAACTGTTTTTT. The rearrangement uses TRBV19 and TRBJ1-4, with TRBD1 matching 8 bases. Germline CDR1 is LNHDA and CDR2 is SQIVND (reference sequence). The CDR3 spans 14 residues. V lost 4 bases and J lost 3; bases outside the gene matches: 1.

V usage is TRBV30 and J usage is TRBJ2-1, with 10 nucleotides matching TRBD2. There are 20 residues in the CDR3. Losses at the gene ends were 1 base for V and 2 bases for J; bases not matched to a gene: 17. Per the germline V gene, CDR1 is GTSNPN and CDR2 is SVGIG (reference sequence). For the CDR3, the DNA is TGTGCCTGGAGTGCTCGAACTAGCGGGACCGCCTTGACCACCTACAATGAGCAGTTCTTC. Amino acids: CAWSARTSGTALTTYNEQFF.

This clone was counted once. The chain links TRBV19 to TRBJ2-3; 9 bases align to TRBD2. The CDR3 length is 20 residues. CDR1 is LNHDA, CDR2 SQIVND, per germline (reference sequence). V gave up 7 bases and J gave up 6 bases; unmatched junction bases: 26. The CDR3 protein is CASTSKPPGLAPGLGDTQYF. DNA for the CDR3: TGTGCCAGTACTTCAAAACCCCCTGGACTAGCGCCGGGGCTAGGTGATACGCAGTATTTT.

This chain connects TRBV4-2 to TRBJ1-2; 8 bases align to TRBD1. The CDR3 runs 13 residues. V was pared by 4 bases and J by 7 bases, with 5 bases of the junction left unmatched. Germline V gene data show CDR1 as LGHNA and CDR2 as YNFKEQ. This CDR3 reads CASSLRGPSGYTF. The CDR3 nucleotides read TGTGCCAGCAGCCTCAGGGGGCCTAGTGGCTACACCTTC.

The chain links TRBV6-1 to TRBJ1-2; TRBD1 matches at 7 bases. V shed 6 bases and J 3 bases; nucleotides not matched to a gene: 7. The CDR3 contains 14 residues. CDR1 is MNHNS and CDR2 is SASEGT in the germline V gene. DNA for the CDR3: TGTGCCAGCAGCGCCACCACAGGGGACTATGGCTACACCTTC. Its translation is CASSATTGDYGYTF.

The V call is TRBV19, the J call TRBJ1-4; 7 bases are shared with TRBD1. The CDR3 runs to 15 residues. J was trimmed by 7 bases and V by 4 bases; bases with no gene match: 9. In germline, CDR1 is LNHDA, CDR2 SQIVND (reference sequence). The CDR3 loop reads CASSKEQGYGEKLFF. The DNA of the CDR3 is TGTGCCAGTAGTAAGGAACAGGGGTACGGTGAAAAACTGTTTTTT. Full variable domain (missing parts from reference TRBV19 and TRBJ1-4): DGGITQSPKYLFRKEGQNVTLSCEQNLNHDAMYWYRQDPGQGLRLIYYSQIVNDFQKGDIAEGYSVSREKKESFPLTVTSAQKNPTAFYLCASSKEQGYGEKLFFGSGTQLSVL.

This chain uses TRBV5-5 with TRBJ1-3; D gene unclear. The germline V and J ends were trimmed by 0 bases and 0 bases, with 7 bases remaining between them. CDR3 length: 15 residues. Germline V CDR1 and CDR2: SGHKS, YYEKEE (reference sequence). For the CDR3, the DNA is TGTGCCAGCAGCTTGGGGCAGATCTCTGGAAACACCATATATTTT. This encodes CASSLGQISGNTIYF.

This clone has a handful of counts. V is TRBV9 and J is TRBJ1-2, with TRBD1 matching 9 bases. Germline-derived CDR1 and CDR2 are SGDLS and YYNGEE. CDR3 size: 17 residues. V gave up 4 bases and J gave up 6 bases; unmatched junction bases: 16. The CDR3 coding sequence is TGTGCCAGCAGCCCACCTCTGGGGGACAGGGTCCGACATGGCTACACCTTC. Protein sequence: CASSPPLGDRVRHGYTF.

The V and J genes are TRBV5-4 and TRBJ1-4; TRBD1 agrees at 7 bases. The CDR3 contains 16 residues. In germline, CDR1 is SGHNT, CDR2 YYREEE (reference sequence). The V and J ends lost 4 bases and 3 bases, in that order; junction bases with no gene match: 9. CDR3 DNA: TGTGCCAGCAGCCCTACAGGACAGGTCTCTAATGAAAAACTGTTTTTT. It codes for CASSPTGQVSNEKLFF.

As to this clone: One end of the junction is discordant with germline, which a read error may explain. This rearrangement joins TRBV28 to TRBJ2-4; 11 bases are shared with TRBD1. The CDR3 length is 14 residues. Germline V gives CDR1 MDHEN, CDR2 SYDVKM. CDR3 residues: CASARWGQGVQPDF. In DNA, the CDR3 is TGTGCCAGCGCCCGGTGGGGACAGGGGGTCCAACCCGACTTC.

The CDR3 loop is CASTPGRDRGFYGYTF. The CDR3 coding sequence is TGTGCCAGCACTCCGGGGAGGGACAGGGGCTTCTATGGCTACACCTTC. The chain joins TRBV6-6 to TRBJ1-2, with TRBD1 matching over 10 bases. J was trimmed by 4 bases and V by 7 bases; bases with no gene match: 12. CDR1 is MNHNY, CDR2 SVGAGI, per germline (reference sequence). The CDR3 extends over 16 amino acids.

V gene TRBV18 combines with J gene TRBJ2-7; 9 nucleotides align to TRBD1. The junction had 6 bases not matched to a gene; V was cut back by 3 bases and J by 6 bases. This CDR3 has 14 amino acids. Germline CDR1 KGHSH, CDR2 LQKENI. This chain's CDR3 is CASSPKQGASEQYF. In DNA form, the CDR3 reads TGTGCCAGCTCACCGAAACAGGGGGCCTCCGAGCAGTACTTC.